This is a list of T cell receptor beta chains from one sample in a study of cytomegalovirus exposure and HLA in healthy donors. The repertoire was sequenced with immunoSEQ multiplex PCR; TCRdb's copy has only in-frame clones and lacks some. The sample consists of under 150,000 clones, 72% of them appearing once. The specimen sequenced was PBMCs. The receptors stem from a man in his fifties or sixties in good health and CMV-seropositive. Each CDR3 is given with its conserved first and last residue. The order of the fields is D gene, J gene, V gene, clone size, CDR3 DNA, CDR3 protein. D genes are given only for firm matches. Expanded clones are given a class, and other clones once, few, many or no size at all.

.,TRBJ2-7,TRBV27,.,TGTGCCAGCAGTTTGGGCGGGGTCGTCGTCTCGTCGGAGCAGTACTTC,CASSLGGVVVSSEQYF
.,TRBJ2-2,TRBV7-9,.,TGTGCCAGCAGCTTATTGAACAGACCTAACACCGGGGAGCTGTTTTTT,CASSLLNRPNTGELFF
.,TRBJ2-7,TRBV11-2,once,TGTGCCAGCAGCTTGGGGAGACTCGGACCCTACGAGCAGTACTTC,CASSLGRLGPYEQYF
TRBD2,TRBJ2-7,TRBV4-2,.,TGTGCCAGCAGCCAAGATCCGGCGGGGGGAAACGAGCAGTACTTC,CASSQDPAGGNEQYF
TRBD1,TRBJ1-3,TRBV9,.,TGTGCCAGCAGCATGTACGGACAGGGGAACTCTGGAAACACCATATATTTT,CASSMYGQGNSGNTIYF
.,TRBJ1-1,TRBV7-3,.,TGTGCCAGCAGCTTATGGGAGGTAACTGAAGCTTTCTTT,CASSLWEVTEAFF
.,TRBJ2-1,TRBV5-1,.,TGCGCCAGCAGCTCACCCGGTCATGAGCAGTTCTTC,CASSSPGHEQFF
.,TRBJ2-7,TRBV5-1,.,TGCGCCAGCAGCCCCACAGGGAGTTCAGACGAGCAGTACTTC,CASSPTGSSDEQYF
.,TRBJ1-2,TRBV5-1,.,TGCGCCAGCAGCTTGGCCGGAGTCCGCCAAGGCTACACCTTC,CASSLAGVRQGYTF
.,TRBJ1-5,TRBV5-5,.,TGTGCCAGCAGCTCCCTAGACCGTTATCAGCCCCAGCATTTT,CASSSLDRYQPQHF
.,TRBJ1-4,TRBV5-4,.,TGTGCCAGCAGCTTAGAGGGCGGGTATGAAAAACTGTTTTTT,CASSLEGGYEKLFF
.,TRBJ1-4,TRBV27,.,TGTGCCGGCAGTCCAAGGGAGGGTGAAAAACTGTTTTTT,CAGSPREGEKLFF
.,TRBJ2-1,TRBV19,.,TGTGCCAGTAGTATAGATGTGGGGACTTCTCCACGGAATGAGCAGTTCTTC,CASSIDVGTSPRNEQFF
.,TRBJ1-2,TRBV2,.,TGTGCCAGCAGGGGCGGGGGCAATGGCTACACCTTC,CASRGGGNGYTF
.,TRBJ1-1,TRBV14,few,TGTGCCAGCAGCCAAGGTCCCCTGCAGGGGTGGGCTGAAGCTTTCTTT,CASSQGPLQGWAEAFF